Below, 30 T cell receptor beta chains from the same sample are listed, as sequenced in a study of cytomegalovirus exposure and HLA in healthy donors. In the PCR, 60 Vbeta and 13 Jbeta primers were used. TCRdb's copy holds only in-frame clones and misses some; the assay was immunoSEQ multiplex PCR. The repertoire holds around 93,000 clones, with 65% to 90% as singletons. Input material: PBMCs. These receptors all come from a man aged 25 to 40 in good health and CMV-seropositive.

The chain has TRBV15 and TRBJ2-7; TRBD1 matches at 9 bases. The CDR3 consists of 15 residues. CDR1 and CDR2 (germline): LNHNV, YYDKDF (reference sequence). V shed 2 bases, J shed 5 bases, and the junction held 7 bases outside the gene matches. Written as DNA, the CDR3 is TGTGCCACCAGCAGACGGGGACAGGGATACGACGAGCAGTACTTC. Amino acids: CATSRRGQGYDEQYF.

The chain carries TRBV6-5 and TRBJ2-5; D gene unclear. The J call is doubtful: the DNA matches TRBJ2-7 better. Germline V CDR1 and CDR2: MNHEY, SVGAGI. This CDR3 comprises 11 residues. CDR3 coding DNA: TGTGCCACCATCGCCAACTACGAGCAGTACTTC. Amino acid sequence: CATIANYEQYF.

This chain uses TRBV2 with TRBJ2-5, with TRBD2 matching 11 bases. The CDR3 is 17 residues long. The ends lost 6 bases at V and 5 bases at J; junction bases unmatched: 14. Germline V gene lookup returns CDR1 SNHLY and CDR2 FYNNEI. CDR3 DNA: TGTGCCAGCAGCCGGGGGGTAGCGGGAGGGCCCGGGGAGACCCAGTACTTC. Its translation is CASSRGVAGGPGETQYF.

J is TRBJ2-5 and V is TRBV7-9; 9 bases agree with TRBD1. The V segment lost 4 bases and the J segment 1 base; nucleotides outside the gene matches: 4. The CDR3 covers 15 residues. Germline values: CDR1 SEHNR, CDR2 FQNEAQ (reference sequence). Here the CDR3 reads CASSSWDRAQETQYF. The CDR3 region has the DNA TGTGCCAGCAGCTCTTGGGACAGGGCCCAAGAGACCCAGTACTTC.

The chain uses TRBV15 and TRBJ2-1; weak D call: TRBD2 (5 bases). The germline CDR1 and CDR2 sequences are LNHNV and YYDKDF (reference sequence). The CDR3 runs 14 residues. Between the trimmed V and J ends, which lost 1 base and 7 bases, there was a span of 11 bases. Here the CDR3 DNA reads TGTGCCACCAGCAGAGGCTTACTAGGGAATGAGCAGTTCTTC. Protein: CATSRGLLGNEQFF. The complete variable domain, with remaining parts taken from reference TRBV15 and TRBJ2-1, reads DAMVIQNPRYQVTQFGKPVTLSCSQTLNHNVMYWYQQKSSQAPKLLFHYYDKDFNNEADTPDNFQSRRPNTSFCFLDIRSPGLGDTAMYLCATSRGLLGNEQFFGPGTRLTVL.

V and J are TRBV6-5 and TRBJ1-1; D gene ambiguous. Trimming left V 0 bases short and J 7 bases short, with 9 bases between. The CDR3 is 13 amino acids. Germline assignment: CDR1 MNHEY and CDR2 SVGAGI. In nucleotides, the CDR3 is TGTGCCAGCAGTTACTCGGGCAAGGTTGAAGCTTTCTTT. The encoded protein is CASSYSGKVEAFF.

The chain employs TRBV5-1 and TRBJ2-7; 7 positions match TRBD2. The CDR3 consists of 19 residues. In germline, CDR1 is SGHRS, CDR2 YFSETQ. The V and J ends lost 3 bases and 3 bases, in that order; junction bases with no gene match: 21. This chain's CDR3 is CASSSRESPTGGGGYEQYF. The CDR3 DNA reads as TGCGCCAGCAGCTCCAGAGAGAGCCCGACTGGCGGGGGAGGCTACGAGCAGTACTTC.

V usage is TRBV6-5 and J usage is TRBJ2-5; no firm D call. Trimming pared 0 bases from V and 1 base from J, leaving 12 bases between. CDR1 and CDR2 (germline): MNHEY, SVGAGI. The CDR3 spans 16 residues. CDR3 coding DNA: TGTGCCAGCAGTTACTCGATGGCTAGAAGCCAAGAGACCCAGTACTTC. Translation gives CASSYSMARSQETQYF.

The V gene is TRBV4-3, the J gene TRBJ2-3, with no clear D. With 0 bases removed from V and 0 bases from J, the gap between germline ends came to 16 bases. Looked up from germline, CDR1 is LGHNA and CDR2 is YSLEER. The CDR3 is made up of 18 amino acids. The CDR3 is CASSQDWRWRSSTDTQYF. For the CDR3, the DNA is TGCGCCAGCAGCCAAGATTGGCGGTGGCGTTCTAGCACAGATACGCAGTATTTT.

The sample holds a few counts of this clone. The J gene is TRBJ1-1, the V gene TRBV21-1; TRBD1 reflects the table's D call only, with no check against the DNA. TRBV21-1 corresponds to a pseudogene. The CDR3 extends over 20 amino acids. The CDR3 bases are TGTGCCAGCAGCGCCATATCATCAGGGACAGGGGCCGCAAAAGACACTGAAGCTTTCTTT. Protein product: CASSAISSGTGAAKDTEAFF.

This chain uses TRBV10-1 with TRBJ2-1; 7 nucleotides line up with TRBD2. V trimming: 2 bases; J trimming: 3 bases; junction bases outside the gene matches: 10. CDR3 length equals 17 residues. Germline CDR1 and CDR2: WNHNN and SYGVQD (reference sequence). The CDR3: CASSEKKETSNYNEQFF. In nucleotides, the CDR3 is TGCGCCAGCAGTGAGAAAAAAGAGACTAGCAACTACAATGAGCAGTTCTTC.

V usage is TRBV27 and J usage is TRBJ2-5; 8 nucleotides align to TRBD2. Germline V gene sequence: CDR1 MNHEY, CDR2 SMNVEV (reference sequence). The CDR3 is 13 residues long. Unmatched junction bases numbered 5, after V lost 6 bases and J lost 5 bases. The CDR3 is CASSTGGGETQYF. The CDR3, as DNA: TGTGCCAGCAGCACGGGAGGGGGTGAGACCCAGTACTTC.

The J gene is TRBJ1-1, the V gene TRBV19; D might be TRBD1 (5 bases). This CDR3 contains 12 residues. Trimming stripped 6 bases from V and 1 base from J, with 6 bases between. Germline assignment: CDR1 LNHDA and CDR2 SQIVND (reference sequence). The CDR3 spells CASRTANTEAFF. The CDR3 DNA is TGTGCCAGTAGGACAGCGAACACTGAAGCTTTCTTT.

The chain combines TRBV11-2 with TRBJ1-1, with 7 bases lining up with TRBD1. Germline lookup yields CDR1 SGHAT and CDR2 FQNNGV. V was pared by 2 bases and J by 2 bases, with 2 bases of the junction left unmatched. The CDR3 spans 14 residues. In nucleotides, the CDR3 is TGTGCCAGCAGCTTAAGACAGGGTAACACTGAAGCTTTCTTT. It translates to CASSLRQGNTEAFF.

The chain joins TRBV7-9 to TRBJ1-1; 7 nucleotides match TRBD1. Trimming took 3 bases from V and 7 from J; bases not matched to a gene: 2. Germline V lookup: CDR1 SEHNR, CDR2 FQNEAQ (reference sequence). The CDR3 runs to 12 residues. CDR3: CASSFGTDEAFF. The CDR3 bases are TGTGCCAGCAGCTTCGGGACAGATGAAGCTTTCTTT. Based on the CDR3 plus reference TRBV7-9 and TRBJ1-1, the full variable domain is DTGVSQNPRHKITKRGQNVTFRCDPISEHNRLYWYRQTLGQGPEFLTYFQNEAQLEKSRLLSDRFSAERPKGSFSTLEIQRTEQGDSAMYLCASSFGTDEAFFGQGTRLTVV.

The J gene is TRBJ1-5, the V gene TRBV9, with D possibly being TRBD1 (6 bases). CDR1 and CDR2 from the germline V gene are SGDLS and YYNGEE. The CDR3 is 13 amino acids. Trimming removed 3 bases from V and 4 bases from J, with 8 bases in between. The CDR3, as DNA: TGTGCCAGCAGCGGAGGGGGAAATCAGCCCCAGCATTTT. Translating gives CASSGGGNQPQHF.

The rearrangement joins TRBV15 to TRBJ1-3; D remains ambiguous. With 0 bases removed from V and 3 bases from J, the gap between germline ends came to 18 bases. This CDR3 spans 18 amino acids. CDR1 LNHNV and CDR2 YYDKDF come from the germline V gene (reference sequence). The CDR3: CATSRDSPWGVGGNTIYF. CDR3 DNA sequence: TGTGCCACCAGCAGAGATAGCCCTTGGGGAGTCGGTGGAAACACCATATATTTT. Full variable domain (missing parts from reference TRBV15 and TRBJ1-3): DAMVIQNPRYQVTQFGKPVTLSCSQTLNHNVMYWYQQKSSQAPKLLFHYYDKDFNNEADTPDNFQSRRPNTSFCFLDIRSPGLGDTAMYLCATSRDSPWGVGGNTIYFGEGSWLTVV.

The genes are TRBV6-5 and TRBJ1-1, with a weak D call TRBD1 (5 bases). Germline lookup yields CDR1 MNHEY and CDR2 SVGAGI. The CDR3 contains 15 residues. The V gene lost 6 bases and the J gene lost 4 bases, with 18 bases spanning the gap. The CDR3 DNA reads as TGTGCCAGCAGCCGGGTAGGTGGGGCCCGCACTGAAGCTTTCTTT. It translates to CASSRVGGARTEAFF.

The rearrangement joins TRBV27 to TRBJ1-4; D call uncertain. V shed 4 bases and J shed 7 bases, with 13 bases lying between them. The CDR3 runs to 14 residues. Germline CDR1 reads MNHEY; CDR2 reads SMNVEV (reference sequence). DNA for the CDR3: TGTGCCAGCAGTTCTACAGTGGACTCTGAAAAACTGTTTTTT. Protein product: CASSSTVDSEKLFF.

V usage is TRBV28 and J usage is TRBJ2-1; 14 bases line up with TRBD2. The CDR3 has 19 residues. Germline CDR1 and CDR2: MDHEN and SYDVKM. The V segment lost 6 bases and the J segment 1 base; nucleotides outside the gene matches: 11. For the CDR3, the DNA is TGTGCCAGCAGCTCCTTCCGGGGGACTAGCGGGAGTTCCTACAATGAGCAGTTCTTC. This encodes CASSSFRGTSGSSYNEQFF.

Details on this clone: Compared with germline, one end of the junction differs, possibly owing to a read error. This chain uses TRBV7-9 with TRBJ2-1; TRBD1 aligns across 7 bases. Germline CDR1 SEHNR, CDR2 FQNEAQ (reference sequence). The CDR3 consists of 15 residues. The CDR3 protein is CASSLAEGADKEQFF. The CDR3 bases are TGTGCCAGCAGCTTAGCAGAGGGGGCCGACAAGGAGCAGTTCTTC.

The chain employs TRBV19 and TRBJ1-6; 7 positions match TRBD1. Germline lookup yields CDR1 LNHDA and CDR2 SQIVND (reference sequence). Trimming cost V 7 bases and J 7 bases; bases outside gene matches: 7. The CDR3 is made up of 14 amino acids. CDR3 nucleotide sequence: TGTGCCAGTACCACGACAGGGTCGAATTCACCCCTCCACTTT. Protein: CASTTTGSNSPLHF.

CDR3 DNA: TGCGCCAGCAGCCAGGACAGCTCTGGAAACACCATATATTTT. It yields the protein CASSQDSSGNTIYF. The chain joins TRBV4-1 to TRBJ1-3, with D maybe TRBD1 (6 bases). This CDR3 has 14 amino acids. Germline CDR1 MGHRA, CDR2 YSYEKL. The V and J ends lost 3 bases and 0 bases respectively, with 6 bases between them.

The DNA of the CDR3 is TGTGCCAGCGGGGGACTCAGGAACGGCTACACCTTC. Its translation is CASGGLRNGYTF. The chain combines TRBV28 with TRBJ1-2; a possible D gene is TRBD1 (5 bases). CDR1 and CDR2 from the germline V gene are MDHEN and SYDVKM. V lost 8 bases and J 8 bases, leaving 15 bases between the germline ends. CDR3 length: 12 amino acids.

The V and J genes are TRBV13 and TRBJ2-7; 7 nucleotides match TRBD2. The CDR3 covers 13 residues. In germline, CDR1 is PRHDT, CDR2 FYEKMQ (reference sequence). V lost 1 base, J lost 6 bases, and 3 bases stayed unmatched. The CDR3 is CASSLATGGEQYF. The DNA for the CDR3 is TGTGCCAGCAGCTTAGCCACGGGGGGCGAGCAGTACTTC.

This clone was detected a few times. V usage is TRBV28 and J usage is TRBJ1-1; 8 nucleotides line up with TRBD1. Germline assignment: CDR1 MDHEN and CDR2 SYDVKM. The CDR3 has 15 residues. The V and J ends lost 6 bases and 1 base, in that order; junction bases with no gene match: 7. The CDR3 DNA is TGTGCCAGCAGCTTTCAGGGGGCTCGGAACACTGAAGCTTTCTTT. Translation: CASSFQGARNTEAFF.

A single count supports this clone. The J gene is TRBJ2-3, the V gene TRBV30, with D possibly being TRBD1 (6 bases). Germline CDR1 reads GTSNPN; CDR2 reads SVGIG (reference sequence). V lost 2 bases, J lost 4 bases, and 10 bases lay in between. The CDR3 is 13 residues long. CDR3 sequence reads: CAWSQGSPDTQYF. CDR3 DNA: TGTGCCTGGAGTCAGGGGTCTCCAGATACGCAGTATTTT.

This chain links TRBV7-2 with TRBJ2-1; 7 bases line up with TRBD1. The CDR3 runs to 15 residues. Germline V CDR1 and CDR2: SGHTA, FQGNSA. V shed 1 base and J 3 bases; nucleotides not matched to a gene: 3. The DNA of the CDR3 is TGTGCCAGCAGCTTAGTCCAGGGGGTCTACAATGAGCAGTTCTTC. Its translation is CASSLVQGVYNEQFF.

This chain connects TRBV10-3 to TRBJ2-7; 10 bases line up with TRBD1. Germline V gene sequence: CDR1 ENHRY, CDR2 SYGVKD. V was pared by 7 bases and J by 6 bases, with 12 bases of the junction left unmatched. The length of the CDR3 is 15 residues. CDR3 residues: CAITAGGQGMIEQYF. The CDR3 DNA is TGTGCCATCACAGCCGGGGGACAGGGGATGATCGAGCAGTACTTC.

This chain links TRBV6-5 with TRBJ2-7; TRBD2 matches at 8 bases. The V gene's germline CDR1 is MNHEY and CDR2 SVGAGI. The CDR3 is 15 residues long. The junction had 12 bases not matched to a gene; V was cut back by 11 bases and J by 0 bases. CDR3 nucleotide sequence: TGTGCCTGCCGGGTGGGCGGGAGGCACTCCTACGAGCAGTACTTC. Protein product: CACRVGGRHSYEQYF.